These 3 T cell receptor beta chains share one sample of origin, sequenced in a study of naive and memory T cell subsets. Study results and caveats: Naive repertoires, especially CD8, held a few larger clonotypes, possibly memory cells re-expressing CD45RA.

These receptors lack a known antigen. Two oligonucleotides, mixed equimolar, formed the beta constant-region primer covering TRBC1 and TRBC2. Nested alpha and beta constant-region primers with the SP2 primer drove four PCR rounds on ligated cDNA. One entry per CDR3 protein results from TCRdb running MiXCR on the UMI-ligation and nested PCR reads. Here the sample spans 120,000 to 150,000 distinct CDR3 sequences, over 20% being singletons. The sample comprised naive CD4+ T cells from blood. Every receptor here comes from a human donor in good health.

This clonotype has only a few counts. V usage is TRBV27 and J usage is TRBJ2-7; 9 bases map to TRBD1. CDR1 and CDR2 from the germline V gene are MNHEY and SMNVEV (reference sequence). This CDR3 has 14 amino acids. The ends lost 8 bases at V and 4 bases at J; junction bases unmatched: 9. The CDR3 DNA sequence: TGTGCCAGCGCTCGAGACAGGGGGTCGTACGAGCAGTACTTC. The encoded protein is CASARDRGSYEQYF.

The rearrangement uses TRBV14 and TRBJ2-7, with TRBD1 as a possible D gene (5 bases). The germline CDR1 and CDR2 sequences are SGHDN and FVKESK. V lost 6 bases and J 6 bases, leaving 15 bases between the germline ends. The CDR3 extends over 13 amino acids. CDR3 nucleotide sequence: TGTGCCAGCAGTCCAACAGGCATCGGCGAGCAGTACTTC. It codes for CASSPTGIGEQYF. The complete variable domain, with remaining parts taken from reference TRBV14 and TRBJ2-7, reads EAGVTQFPSHSVIEKGQTVTLRCDPISGHDNLYWYRRVMGKEIKFLLHFVKESKQDESGMPNNRFLAERTGGTYSTLKVQPAELEDSGVYFCASSPTGIGEQYFGPGTRLTVT.

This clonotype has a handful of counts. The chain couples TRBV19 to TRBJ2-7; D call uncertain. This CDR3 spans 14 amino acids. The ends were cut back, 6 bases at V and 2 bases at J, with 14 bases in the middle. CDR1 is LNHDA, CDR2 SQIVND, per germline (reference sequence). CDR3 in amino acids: CASSPWASTYEQYF. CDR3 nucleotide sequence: TGTGCCAGTAGCCCATGGGCCAGTACCTACGAGCAGTACTTC.